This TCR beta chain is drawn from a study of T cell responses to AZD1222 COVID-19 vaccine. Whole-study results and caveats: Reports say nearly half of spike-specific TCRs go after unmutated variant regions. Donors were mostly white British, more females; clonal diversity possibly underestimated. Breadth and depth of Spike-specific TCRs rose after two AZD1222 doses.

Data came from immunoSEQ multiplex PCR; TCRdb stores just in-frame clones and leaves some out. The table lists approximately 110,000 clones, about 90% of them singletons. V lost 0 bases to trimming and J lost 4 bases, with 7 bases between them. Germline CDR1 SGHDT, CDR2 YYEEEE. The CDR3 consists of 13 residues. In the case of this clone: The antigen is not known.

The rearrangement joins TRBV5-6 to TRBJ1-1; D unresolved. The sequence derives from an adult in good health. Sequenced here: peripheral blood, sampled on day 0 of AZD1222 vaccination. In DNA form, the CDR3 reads TGTGCCAGCAGCTTGGGGGCCATCACTGAAGCTTTCTTT. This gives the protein CASSLGAITEAFF.